This passage covers 19 T cell receptor beta chains from one sample sequenced in a study of blood T cell repertoires in COVID-19. The repertoire was sequenced with immunoSEQ multiplex PCR; TCRdb's copy has only in-frame clones and lacks some. The table lists about 79,000 clones, around nine tenths of them singletons. Specimen: peripheral blood. The receptors were gathered from an older man with active or convalescent COVID-19.

The chain combines TRBV4-3 with TRBJ2-3; the D gene is possibly TRBD2 (5 bases). From germline, CDR1 is LGHNA and CDR2 YSLEER. Trimming removed 0 bases from V and 0 bases from J, with 10 bases in between. CDR3 length: 16 amino acids. The CDR3 loop is CASSQEDGGSTDTQYF. CDR3 bases: TGCGCCAGCAGCCAAGAGGATGGCGGGAGCACAGATACGCAGTATTTT.

V usage is TRBV4-2 and J usage is TRBJ2-2; D is perhaps TRBD2 (5 bases). Trimming took 0 bases from V and 16 from J, leaving 15 bases between them. The CDR3 length is 13 residues. Germline V gene lookup returns CDR1 LGHNA and CDR2 YNFKEQ. CDR3 coding DNA: TGTGCCAGCAGCCAAGATAATAACTCCGAGGGGTTTTTT. Translated: CASSQDNNSEGFF.

The chain carries TRBV28 and TRBJ1-2; D possibly corresponds to TRBD1 (5 bases). Trimming pared 10 bases from V and 1 base from J, leaving 13 bases between. The CDR3 length is 13 residues. In germline, CDR1 is MDHEN, CDR2 SYDVKM. CDR3 nucleotide sequence: TGTGCCACCTGGGGGGTGGATAACTATGGCTACACCTTC. Translated, it gives CATWGVDNYGYTF.

The chain's CDR3 is CASSLAGTANTGELFF. As DNA, the CDR3 is TGCGCCAGCAGCTTGGCAGGGACAGCGAACACCGGGGAGCTGTTTTTT. The chain recombines TRBV5-1 with TRBJ2-2; 7 bases line up with TRBD1. Germline assignment: CDR1 SGHRS and CDR2 YFSETQ. The CDR3 sequence is 16 residues long. The V and J ends lost 0 bases and 0 bases, in that order; junction bases with no gene match: 2.

The chain employs TRBV24-1 and TRBJ1-5, with 7 bases lining up with TRBD1. Trimming at V came to 3 bases and at J to 7 bases, leaving 8 bases not matched to a gene. Germline CDR1 reads KGHDR; CDR2 reads SFDVKD. The CDR3 is 15 residues long. The CDR3 bases are TGTGCCACCAGTGATCCACGACAGGGTGGGCAGCCCCAGCATTTT. This gives the protein CATSDPRQGGQPQHF.

The rearrangement joins TRBV7-3 to TRBJ1-2, with TRBD1 as a possible D gene (6 bases). This CDR3 is 13 amino acids long. Trimming shortened V by 2 bases and J by 8 bases, and 12 bases separated the two germline ends. Germline loops: CDR1 SGHTA, CDR2 FQGTGA. The CDR3 DNA follows: TGTGCCAGCAGCTTAGGAAACAGGGACGGCTACACCTTC. This sequence encodes CASSLGNRDGYTF.

The V call is TRBV9, the J call TRBJ2-2, with TRBD2 identical over 11 bases. The CDR3 is 18 amino acids. V dropped 4 bases and J dropped 5; count of bases not matched to a gene: 13. In germline, CDR1 is SGDLS, CDR2 YYNGEE. The CDR3 region has the DNA TGTGCCAGCAGCAAAGAGGTGCTAGCGGGAGGAGGTACCGGGGAGCTGTTTTTT. It specifies CASSKEVLAGGGTGELFF.

CDR3 residues: CASSQFRLNTEAFF. CDR3 bases: TGCGCCAGCAGCCAGTTCAGATTGAACACTGAAGCTTTCTTT. The chain uses TRBV4-1 and TRBJ1-1; D is ambiguous. There are 14 residues in the CDR3. Germline loops: CDR1 MGHRA, CDR2 YSYEKL. V shed 3 bases and J shed 0 bases, with 8 bases lying between them.

This clone was seen just once. V and J are TRBV6-1 and TRBJ1-5; D not certain. Germline values: CDR1 MNHNS, CDR2 SASEGT. The CDR3 runs 17 residues. Trimming left V 1 base short and J 0 bases short, with 13 bases between. CDR3 residues: CASSEEPRQYSNQPQHF. DNA of the CDR3: TGTGCCAGCAGTGAAGAGCCACGCCAATATAGCAATCAGCCCCAGCATTTT.

CDR3 region: CASSLRTGGQPLVYGYTF. The CDR3 DNA follows: TGTGCCAGCAGCCTCCGGACAGGGGGCCAGCCATTGGTTTATGGCTACACCTTC. This sequence joins TRBV21-1 and TRBJ1-2; the table's D gene call, TRBD1, was not cross checked with the DNA. TRBV21-1 is listed as a pseudogene. The CDR3 runs 18 residues.

The chain couples TRBV25-1 to TRBJ2-7, with D perhaps TRBD2 (6 bases). The V end lost 6 bases, the J end lost 5 bases, and 20 bases lay between the germline ends. Germline V gene lookup returns CDR1 MGHDK and CDR2 SYGVNS. This CDR3 contains 15 residues. CDR3 bases: TGTGCCAGCAGCAGCTCCGGGAGAGTCTTAGACGAGCAGTACTTC. It is translated as CASSSSGRVLDEQYF.

V usage is TRBV19 and J usage is TRBJ2-5, with 8 bases lining up with TRBD1. The CDR3 totals 14 residues. The V gene's germline CDR1 is LNHDA and CDR2 SQIVND (reference sequence). With 5 bases clipped from V and 7 bases from J, the junction kept 9 bases outside the gene matches. CDR3: CASSARTGKGTQYF. CDR3 in DNA: TGTGCCAGTAGTGCCAGGACAGGGAAAGGGACCCAGTACTTC.

This rearrangement joins TRBV5-4 to TRBJ2-5, with D perhaps TRBD2 (6 bases). The CDR3 consists of 13 residues. Germline V CDR1 and CDR2: SGHNT, YYREEE (reference sequence). Trimming took 2 bases from V and 5 from J, leaving 10 bases between them. The CDR3 DNA reads TGTGCCAGCAGCTTTGAGCGGGTGGAGACCCAGTACTTC. It is translated as CASSFERVETQYF. The whole variable domain, filled in from reference TRBV5-4 and TRBJ2-5, reads ETGVTQSPTHLIKTRGQQVTLRCSSQSGHNTVSWYQQALGQGPQFIFQYYREEENGRGNFPPRFSGLQFPNYSSELNVNALELDDSALYLCASSFERVETQYFGPGTRLLVL.

J is TRBJ2-7 and V is TRBV9; TRBD2 is a possible D gene (6 bases). The CDR3 runs to 14 residues. Germline V gene sequence: CDR1 SGDLS, CDR2 YYNGEE. V lost 0 bases and J lost 3, with 10 bases in between. The CDR3 reads CASSVGGGDYEQYF. CDR3 DNA sequence: TGTGCCAGCAGCGTAGGAGGAGGGGACTACGAGCAGTACTTC. The full variable domain, its missing parts supplied by reference TRBV9 and TRBJ2-7, is DSGVTQTPKHLITATGQRVTLRCSPRSGDLSVYWYQQSLDQGLQFLIQYYNGEERAKGNILERFSAQQFPDLHSELNLSSLELGDSALYFCASSVGGGDYEQYFGPGTRLTVT.

The chain carries TRBV7-9 and TRBJ2-3, with 7 nucleotides matching TRBD1. The V gene end was trimmed by 7 bases and the J gene end by 7 bases; junction bases not matched to a gene: 2. Germline lookup yields CDR1 SEHNR and CDR2 FQNEAQ (reference sequence). The CDR3 has 11 residues. In nucleotides, the CDR3 is TGTGCCAGCACACAGGGGAATACGCAGTATTTT. Its translation: CASTQGNTQYF.

The chain combines TRBV4-1 with TRBJ1-2, with 7 bases matching TRBD1. The trim removed 1 base at V and 3 bases at J, leaving 17 bases unmatched. Germline V gene sequence: CDR1 MGHRA, CDR2 YSYEKL. The CDR3 has 19 amino acids. The CDR3 DNA sequence: TGCGCCAGCAGCCAAGTATTAGGGACGAGACAGGGTGTAGACTATGGCTACACCTTC. Residues: CASSQVLGTRQGVDYGYTF.

This clone appeared a single time. The chain is built from TRBV28 and TRBJ2-1; 10 bases align to TRBD2. This CDR3 comprises 15 residues. Germline values: CDR1 MDHEN, CDR2 SYDVKM. V shed 4 bases and J 8 bases; nucleotides not matched to a gene: 8. This CDR3 reads CASSSPGLAKDEQFF. The CDR3 DNA reads TGTGCCAGCAGTTCTCCGGGACTAGCGAAAGATGAGCAGTTCTTC.

The chain recombines TRBV5-5 with TRBJ2-2; perhaps TRBD1 as D (5 bases). Germline assignment: CDR1 SGHKS and CDR2 YYEKEE (reference sequence). The CDR3 extends over 13 amino acids. Trimming pared 3 bases from V and 5 bases from J, leaving 8 bases between. The CDR3 region is CASSYPGTGELFF. DNA for the CDR3: TGTGCCAGCAGCTATCCAGGGACCGGGGAGCTGTTTTTT.

The count of this clone is one. This rearrangement joins TRBV5-1 to TRBJ2-3; TRBD2 aligns across 7 bases. From germline, CDR1 is SGHRS and CDR2 YFSETQ. The trim removed 7 bases at V and 6 bases at J, leaving 23 bases unmatched. The CDR3 loop spans 18 amino acids. The CDR3 sequence: CASAISPRGRGRVDTQYF. DNA for the CDR3: TGCGCCAGCGCAATTTCGCCCCGAGGGCGCGGGAGAGTGGATACGCAGTATTTT.